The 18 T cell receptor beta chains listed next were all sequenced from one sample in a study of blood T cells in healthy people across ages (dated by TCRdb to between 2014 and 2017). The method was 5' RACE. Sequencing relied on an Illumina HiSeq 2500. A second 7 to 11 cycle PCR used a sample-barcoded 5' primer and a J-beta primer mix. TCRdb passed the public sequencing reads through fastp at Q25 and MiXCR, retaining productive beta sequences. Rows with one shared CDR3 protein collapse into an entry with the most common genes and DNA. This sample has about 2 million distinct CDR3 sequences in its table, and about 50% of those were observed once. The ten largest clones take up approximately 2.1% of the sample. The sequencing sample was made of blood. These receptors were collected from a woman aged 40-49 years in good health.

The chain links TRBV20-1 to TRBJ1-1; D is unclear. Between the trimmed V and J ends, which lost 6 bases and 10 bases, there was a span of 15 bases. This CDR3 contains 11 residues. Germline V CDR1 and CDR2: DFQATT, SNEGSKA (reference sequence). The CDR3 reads CSAPLPEGAFF. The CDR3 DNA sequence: TGCAGTGCCCCCCTTCCCGAGGGAGCTTTCTTT.

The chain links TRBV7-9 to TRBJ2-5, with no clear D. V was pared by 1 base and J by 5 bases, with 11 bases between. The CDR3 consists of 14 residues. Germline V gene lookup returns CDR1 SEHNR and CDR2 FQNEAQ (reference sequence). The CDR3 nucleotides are TGTGCCAGCAGCTTAGTGGGCAAGCCGGAGACCCAGTACTTC. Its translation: CASSLVGKPETQYF. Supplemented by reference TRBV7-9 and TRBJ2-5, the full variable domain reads DTGVSQNPRHKITKRGQNVTFRCDPISEHNRLYWYRQTLGQGPEFLTYFQNEAQLEKSRLLSDRFSAERPKGSFSTLEIQRTEQGDSAMYLCASSLVGKPETQYFGPGTRLLVL.

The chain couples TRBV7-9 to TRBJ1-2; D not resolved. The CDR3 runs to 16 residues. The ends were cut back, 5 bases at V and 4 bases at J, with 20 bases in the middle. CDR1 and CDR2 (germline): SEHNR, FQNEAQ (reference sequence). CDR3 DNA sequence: TGTGCCAGCAGCCGACTCGGGGAGCGTGCTCTCTATGGCTACACCTTC. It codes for CASSRLGERALYGYTF.

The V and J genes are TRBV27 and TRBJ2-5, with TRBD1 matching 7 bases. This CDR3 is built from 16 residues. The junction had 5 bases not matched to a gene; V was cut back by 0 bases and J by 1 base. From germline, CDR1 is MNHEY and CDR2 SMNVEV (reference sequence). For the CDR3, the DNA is TGTGCCAGCAGTTTATCGATCAGGGGGTTCCAAGAGACCCAGTACTTC. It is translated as CASSLSIRGFQETQYF.

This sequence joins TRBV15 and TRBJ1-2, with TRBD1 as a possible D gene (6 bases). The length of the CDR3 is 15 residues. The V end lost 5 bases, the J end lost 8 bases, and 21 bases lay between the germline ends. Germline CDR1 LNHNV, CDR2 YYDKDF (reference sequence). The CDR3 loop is CATSGGGRRAHGYTF. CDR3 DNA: TGTGCCACCAGCGGGGGCGGGAGGAGGGCCCACGGCTACACCTTC.

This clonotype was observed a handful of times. CDR3 coding DNA: TGTGCCAGCAGTTTAGCCCGGGGTTGGGACTATGGCTACACCTTC. As protein: CASSLARGWDYGYTF. The V and J genes are TRBV28 and TRBJ1-2; D gene uncertain. Trimming stripped 2 bases from V and 3 bases from J, with 13 bases between. Germline CDR1 reads MDHEN; CDR2 reads SYDVKM. The CDR3 loop spans 15 amino acids.

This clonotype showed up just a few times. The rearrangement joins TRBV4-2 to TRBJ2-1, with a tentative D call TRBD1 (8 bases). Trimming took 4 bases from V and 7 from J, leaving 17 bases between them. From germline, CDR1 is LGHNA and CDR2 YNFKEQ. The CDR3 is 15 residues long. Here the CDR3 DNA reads TGTGCCAGCAGCCCCCAGGGGGCGGGGGTGAATGAGCAGTTCTTC. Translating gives CASSPQGAGVNEQFF.

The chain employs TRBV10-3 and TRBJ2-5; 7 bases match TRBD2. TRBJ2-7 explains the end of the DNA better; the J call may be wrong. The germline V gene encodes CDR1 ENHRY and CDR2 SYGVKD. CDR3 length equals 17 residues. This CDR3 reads CAISDVEGSAGVDEQYF. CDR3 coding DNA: TGTGCCATCAGTGACGTCGAGGGGAGCGCGGGGGTGGACGAGCAGTACTTC.

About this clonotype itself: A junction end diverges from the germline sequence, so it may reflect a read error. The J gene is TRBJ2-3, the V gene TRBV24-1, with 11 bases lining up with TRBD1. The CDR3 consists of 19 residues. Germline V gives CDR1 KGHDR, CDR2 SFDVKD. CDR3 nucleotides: TGTGCCACCAGTGCTTTGTTCGGGACAGGGGGAGCAAACACAGATACGCAGTATTTT. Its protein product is CATSALFGTGGANTDTQYF.

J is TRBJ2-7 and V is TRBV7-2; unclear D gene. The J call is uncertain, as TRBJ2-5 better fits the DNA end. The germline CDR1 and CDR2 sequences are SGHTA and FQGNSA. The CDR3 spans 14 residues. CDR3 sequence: CASSVIGILETQYF. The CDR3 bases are TGTGCCAGCAGCGTAATAGGGATTCTAGAGACCCAGTACTTC.

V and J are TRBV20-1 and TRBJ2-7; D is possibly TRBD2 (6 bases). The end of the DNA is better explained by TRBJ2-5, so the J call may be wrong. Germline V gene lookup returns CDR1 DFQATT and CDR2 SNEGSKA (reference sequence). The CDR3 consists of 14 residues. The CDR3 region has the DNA TGCAGTGCTAGAGATATGGCGGGATTAGAGACCCAGTACTTC. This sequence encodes CSARDMAGLETQYF.

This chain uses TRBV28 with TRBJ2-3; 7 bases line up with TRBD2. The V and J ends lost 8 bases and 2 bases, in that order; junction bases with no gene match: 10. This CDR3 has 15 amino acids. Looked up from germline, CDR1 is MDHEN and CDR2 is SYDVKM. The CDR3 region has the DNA TGTGCCAGCGGCCGACTAGCTGGAGTCACAGATACGCAGTATTTT. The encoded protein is CASGRLAGVTDTQYF.

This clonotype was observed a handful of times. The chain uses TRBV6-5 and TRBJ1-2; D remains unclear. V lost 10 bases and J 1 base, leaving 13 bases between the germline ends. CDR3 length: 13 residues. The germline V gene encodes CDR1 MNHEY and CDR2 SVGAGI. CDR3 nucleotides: TGTGCCACCCAGTCGACAAGTAACTATGGCTACACCTTC. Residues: CATQSTSNYGYTF.

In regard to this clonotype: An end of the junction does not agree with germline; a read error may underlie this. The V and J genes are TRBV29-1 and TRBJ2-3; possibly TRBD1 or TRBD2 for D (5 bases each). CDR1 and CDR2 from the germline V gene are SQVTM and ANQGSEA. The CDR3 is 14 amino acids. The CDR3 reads CSVGSGRQADAQYF. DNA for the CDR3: TGCAGCGTTGGGTCGGGACGTCAGGCAGATGCGCAGTATTTT.

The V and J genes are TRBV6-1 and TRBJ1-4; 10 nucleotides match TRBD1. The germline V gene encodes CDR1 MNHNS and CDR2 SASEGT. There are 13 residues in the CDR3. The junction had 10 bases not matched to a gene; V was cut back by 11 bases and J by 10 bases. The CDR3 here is CAGHRDRGGKLFF. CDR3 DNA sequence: TGTGCCGGACACCGGGACAGGGGTGGAAAACTGTTTTTT.

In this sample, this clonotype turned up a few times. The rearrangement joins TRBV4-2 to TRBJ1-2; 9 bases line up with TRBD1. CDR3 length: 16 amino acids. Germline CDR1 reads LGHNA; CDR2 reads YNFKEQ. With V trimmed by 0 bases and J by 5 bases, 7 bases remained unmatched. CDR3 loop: CASSQDVGGTGYGYTF. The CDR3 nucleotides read TGTGCCAGCAGCCAAGATGTTGGTGGGACAGGGTATGGCTACACCTTC.

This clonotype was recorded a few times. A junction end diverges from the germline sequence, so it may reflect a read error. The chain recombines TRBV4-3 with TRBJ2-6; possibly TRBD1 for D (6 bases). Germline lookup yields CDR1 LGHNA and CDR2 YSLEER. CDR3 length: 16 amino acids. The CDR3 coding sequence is TGCGCCAGCAGCCCCAGACAGGACTCTGGGGCCAGCGTCCTGACTTTC. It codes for CASSPRQDSGASVLTF.

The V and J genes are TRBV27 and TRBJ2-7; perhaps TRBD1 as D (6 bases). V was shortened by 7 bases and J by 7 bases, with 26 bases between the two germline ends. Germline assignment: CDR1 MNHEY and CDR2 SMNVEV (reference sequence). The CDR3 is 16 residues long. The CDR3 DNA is TGTGCCAGCAATCCTATAACAGGGAGCTCCCACAATGAGCAGTACTTC. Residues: CASNPITGSSHNEQYF.